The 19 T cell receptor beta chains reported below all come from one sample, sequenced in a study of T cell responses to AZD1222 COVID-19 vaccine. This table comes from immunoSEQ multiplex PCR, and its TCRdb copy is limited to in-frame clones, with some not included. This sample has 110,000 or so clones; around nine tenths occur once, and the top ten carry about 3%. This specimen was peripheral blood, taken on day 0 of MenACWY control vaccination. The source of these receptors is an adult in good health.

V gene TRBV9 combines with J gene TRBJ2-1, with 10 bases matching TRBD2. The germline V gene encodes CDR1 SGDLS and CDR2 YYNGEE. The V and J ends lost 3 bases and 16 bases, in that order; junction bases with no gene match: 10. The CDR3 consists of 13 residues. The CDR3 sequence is CASSARPSGGEFF. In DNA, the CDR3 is TGTGCCAGCAGCGCCCGCCCCAGCGGGGGGGAATTCTTC.

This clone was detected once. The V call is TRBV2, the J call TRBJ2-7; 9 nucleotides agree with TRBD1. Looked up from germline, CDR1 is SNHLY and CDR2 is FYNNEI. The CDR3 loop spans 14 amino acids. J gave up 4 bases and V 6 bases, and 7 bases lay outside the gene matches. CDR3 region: CASRPGTGSYEQYF. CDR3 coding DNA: TGTGCCAGCAGGCCCGGGACAGGGTCTTACGAGCAGTACTTC.

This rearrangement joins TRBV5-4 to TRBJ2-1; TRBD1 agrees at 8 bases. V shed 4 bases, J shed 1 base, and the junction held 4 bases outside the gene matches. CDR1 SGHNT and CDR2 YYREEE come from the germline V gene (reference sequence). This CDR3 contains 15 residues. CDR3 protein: CASSVGQESYNEQFF. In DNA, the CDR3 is TGTGCCAGCAGCGTGGGACAGGAGTCCTACAATGAGCAGTTCTTC.

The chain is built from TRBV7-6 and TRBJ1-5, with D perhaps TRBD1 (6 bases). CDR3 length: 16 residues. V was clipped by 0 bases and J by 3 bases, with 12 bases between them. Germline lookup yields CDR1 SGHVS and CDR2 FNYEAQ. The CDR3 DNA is TGTGCCAGCAGCTTAGCGGGGGGCTGGGTCAATCAGCCCCAGCATTTT. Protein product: CASSLAGGWVNQPQHF.

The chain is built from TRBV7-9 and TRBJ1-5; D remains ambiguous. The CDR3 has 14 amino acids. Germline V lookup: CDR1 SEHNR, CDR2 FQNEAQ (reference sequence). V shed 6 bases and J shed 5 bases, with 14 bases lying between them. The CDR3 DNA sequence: TGTGCCAGCAGTCTGGGCCTTGGAGATCAGCCCCAGCATTTT. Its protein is CASSLGLGDQPQHF.

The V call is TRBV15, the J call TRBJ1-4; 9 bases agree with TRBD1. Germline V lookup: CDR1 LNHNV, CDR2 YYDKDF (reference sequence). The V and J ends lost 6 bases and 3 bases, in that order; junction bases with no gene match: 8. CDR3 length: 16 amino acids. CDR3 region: CATSILTGGSNEKLFF. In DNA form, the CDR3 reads TGTGCCACCAGTATACTGACAGGGGGTTCTAATGAAAAACTGTTTTTT.

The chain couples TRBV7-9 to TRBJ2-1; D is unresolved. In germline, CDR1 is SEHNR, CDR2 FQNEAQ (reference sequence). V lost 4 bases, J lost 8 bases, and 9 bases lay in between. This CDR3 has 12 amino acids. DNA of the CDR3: TGTGCCAGCAGCTCCCGGGCGGATGAGCAGTTCTTC. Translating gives CASSSRADEQFF.

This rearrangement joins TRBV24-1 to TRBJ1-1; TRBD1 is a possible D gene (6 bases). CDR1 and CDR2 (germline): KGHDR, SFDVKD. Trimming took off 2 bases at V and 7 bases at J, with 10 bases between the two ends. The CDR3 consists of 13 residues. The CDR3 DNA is TGTGCCACCAGTGATTCGTTGGACAGTGAAGCTTTCTTT. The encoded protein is CATSDSLDSEAFF.

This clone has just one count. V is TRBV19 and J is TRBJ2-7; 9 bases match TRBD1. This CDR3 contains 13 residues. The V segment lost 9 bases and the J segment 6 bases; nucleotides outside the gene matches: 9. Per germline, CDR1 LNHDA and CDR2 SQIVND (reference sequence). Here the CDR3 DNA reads TGTGCCAGCACCGGGACAGGGTCAGTCGAGCAGTACTTC. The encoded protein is CASTGTGSVEQYF.

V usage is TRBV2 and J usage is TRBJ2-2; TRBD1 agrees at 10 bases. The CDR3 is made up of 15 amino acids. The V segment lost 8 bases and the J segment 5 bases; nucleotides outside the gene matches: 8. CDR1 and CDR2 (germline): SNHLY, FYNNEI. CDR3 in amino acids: CASETWTGGTGELFF. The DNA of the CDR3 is TGTGCCAGCGAAACGTGGACAGGGGGGACCGGGGAGCTGTTTTTT.

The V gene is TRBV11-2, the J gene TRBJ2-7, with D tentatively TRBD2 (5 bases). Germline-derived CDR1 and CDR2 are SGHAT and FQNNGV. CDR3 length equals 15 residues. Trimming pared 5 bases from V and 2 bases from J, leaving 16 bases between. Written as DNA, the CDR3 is TGTGCCAGCAGCCCCCTCCGGGGTCCCACCTACGAGCAGTACTTC. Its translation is CASSPLRGPTYEQYF. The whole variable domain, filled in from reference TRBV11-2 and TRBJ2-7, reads EAGVAQSPRYKIIEKRQSVAFWCNPISGHATLYWYQQILGQGPKLLIQFQNNGVVDDSQLPKDRFSAERLKGVDSTLKIQPAKLEDSAVYLCASSPLRGPTYEQYFGPGTRLTVT.

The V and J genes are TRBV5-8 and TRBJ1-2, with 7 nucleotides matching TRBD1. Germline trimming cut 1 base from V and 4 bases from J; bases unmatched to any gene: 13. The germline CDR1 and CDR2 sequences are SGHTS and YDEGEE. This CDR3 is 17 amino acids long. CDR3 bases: TGTGCCAGCAGCTTGAGTGTGGCAGGGGGAAAGGGCTATGGCTACACCTTC. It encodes CASSLSVAGGKGYGYTF.

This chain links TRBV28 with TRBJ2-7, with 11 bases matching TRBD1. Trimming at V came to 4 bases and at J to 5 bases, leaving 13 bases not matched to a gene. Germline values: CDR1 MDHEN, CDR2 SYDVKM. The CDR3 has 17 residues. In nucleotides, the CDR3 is TGTGCCAGCAGTTCATATCCTCGGACAGGGGGCGGAGACGAGCAGTACTTC. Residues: CASSSYPRTGGGDEQYF.

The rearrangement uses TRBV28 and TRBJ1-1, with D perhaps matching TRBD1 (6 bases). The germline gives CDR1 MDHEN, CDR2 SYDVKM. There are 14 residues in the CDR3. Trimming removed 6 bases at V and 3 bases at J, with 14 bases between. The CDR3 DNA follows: TGTGCCAGCAGGCCACAGGGTTGGCACACTGAAGCTTTCTTT. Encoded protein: CASRPQGWHTEAFF.

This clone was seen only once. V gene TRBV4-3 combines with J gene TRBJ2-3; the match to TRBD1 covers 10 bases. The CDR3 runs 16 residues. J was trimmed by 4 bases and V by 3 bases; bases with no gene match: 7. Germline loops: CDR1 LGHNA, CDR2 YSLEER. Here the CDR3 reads CASSQAGQGIPDTQYF. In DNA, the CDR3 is TGCGCCAGCAGCCAGGCGGGACAGGGGATCCCAGATACGCAGTATTTT.

The CDR3 here is CASSMLQGYEQYF. CDR3 coding DNA: TGTGCCAGTAGTATGCTTCAGGGCTACGAGCAGTACTTC. This chain connects TRBV19 to TRBJ2-7; tentatively, D is TRBD1 (5 bases). This CDR3 spans 13 amino acids. The germline V and J ends were trimmed by 3 bases and 3 bases, with 9 bases remaining between them. Germline V lookup: CDR1 LNHDA, CDR2 SQIVND (reference sequence).

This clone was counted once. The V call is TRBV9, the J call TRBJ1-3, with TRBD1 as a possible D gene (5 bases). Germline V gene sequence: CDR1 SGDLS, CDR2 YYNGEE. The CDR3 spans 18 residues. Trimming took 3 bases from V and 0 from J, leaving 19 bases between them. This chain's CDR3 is CASSDPTGTNSSGNTIYF. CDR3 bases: TGTGCCAGCAGCGACCCAACAGGCACGAACAGCTCTGGAAACACCATATATTTT.

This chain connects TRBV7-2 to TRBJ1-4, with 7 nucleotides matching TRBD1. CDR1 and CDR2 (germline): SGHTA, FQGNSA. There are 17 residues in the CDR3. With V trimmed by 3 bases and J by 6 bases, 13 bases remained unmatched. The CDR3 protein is CASSFGDSRNGYEKLFF. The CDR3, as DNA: TGTGCCAGCAGCTTTGGGGACAGCCGAAACGGGTATGAAAAACTGTTTTTT. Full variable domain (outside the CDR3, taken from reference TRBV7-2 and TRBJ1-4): GAGVSQSPSNKVTEKGKDVELRCDPISGHTALYWYRQSLGQGLEFLIYFQGNSAPDKSGLPSDRFSAERTGGSVSTLTIQRTQQEDSAVYLCASSFGDSRNGYEKLFFGSGTQLSVL.

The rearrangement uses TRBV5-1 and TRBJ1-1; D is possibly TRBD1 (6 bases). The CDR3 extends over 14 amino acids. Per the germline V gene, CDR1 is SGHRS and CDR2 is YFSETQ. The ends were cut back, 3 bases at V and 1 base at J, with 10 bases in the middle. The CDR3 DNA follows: TGCGCCAGCAGCTCCGGACAGTGGAACACTGAAGCTTTCTTT. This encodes CASSSGQWNTEAFF. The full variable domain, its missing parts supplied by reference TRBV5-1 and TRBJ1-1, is KAGVTQTPRYLIKTRGQQVTLSCSPISGHRSVSWYQQTPGQGLQFLFEYFSETQRNKGNFPGRFSGRQFSNSRSEMNVSTLELGDSALYLCASSSGQWNTEAFFGQGTRLTVV.